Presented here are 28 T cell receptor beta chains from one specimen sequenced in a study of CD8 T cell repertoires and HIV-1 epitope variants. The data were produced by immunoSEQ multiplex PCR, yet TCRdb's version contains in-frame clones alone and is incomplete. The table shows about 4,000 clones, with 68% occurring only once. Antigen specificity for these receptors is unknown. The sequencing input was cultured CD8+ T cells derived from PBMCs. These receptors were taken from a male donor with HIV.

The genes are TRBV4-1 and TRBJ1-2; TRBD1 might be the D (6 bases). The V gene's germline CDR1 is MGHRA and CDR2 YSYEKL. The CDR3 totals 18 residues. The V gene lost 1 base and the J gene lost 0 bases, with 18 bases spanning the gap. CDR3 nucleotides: TGCGCCAGCAGCCAAGTCAACCTTATGGGACAAGCTAACTATGGCTACACCTTC. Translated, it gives CASSQVNLMGQANYGYTF.

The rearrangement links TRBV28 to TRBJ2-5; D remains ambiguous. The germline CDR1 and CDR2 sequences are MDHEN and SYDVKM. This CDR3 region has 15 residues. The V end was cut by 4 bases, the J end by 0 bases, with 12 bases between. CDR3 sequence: CASSSVDRDQETQYF. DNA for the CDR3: TGTGCCAGCAGTTCCGTCGACCGAGACCAAGAGACCCAGTACTTC.

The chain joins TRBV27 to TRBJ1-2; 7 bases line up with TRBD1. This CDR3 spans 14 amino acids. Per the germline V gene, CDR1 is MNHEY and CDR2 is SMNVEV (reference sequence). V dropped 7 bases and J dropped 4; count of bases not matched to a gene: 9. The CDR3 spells CASKSRGSGYGYTF. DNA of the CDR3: TGTGCCAGCAAATCCAGGGGGTCAGGCTATGGCTACACCTTC.

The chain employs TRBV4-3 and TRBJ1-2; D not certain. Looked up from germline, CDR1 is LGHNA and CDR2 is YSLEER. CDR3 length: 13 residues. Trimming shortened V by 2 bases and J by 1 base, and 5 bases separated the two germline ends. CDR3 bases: TGCGCCAGCAGCCAAAGGGTTAACTATGGCTACACCTTC. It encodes CASSQRVNYGYTF.

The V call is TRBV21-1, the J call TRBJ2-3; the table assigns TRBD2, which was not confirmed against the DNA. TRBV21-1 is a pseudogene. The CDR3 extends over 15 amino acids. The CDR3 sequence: CASSSSGSGTDTQYF. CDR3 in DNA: TGTGCCAGCAGTTCTAGCGGATCGGGCACAGATACGCAGTATTTT.

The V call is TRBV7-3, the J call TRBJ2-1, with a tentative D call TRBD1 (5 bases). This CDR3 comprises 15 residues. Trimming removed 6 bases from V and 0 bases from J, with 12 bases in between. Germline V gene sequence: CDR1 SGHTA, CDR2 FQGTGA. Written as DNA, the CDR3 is TGTGCCAGCAGTTGGAGACAGAGCTCCTACAATGAGCAGTTCTTC. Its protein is CASSWRQSSYNEQFF.

The CDR3 DNA is TGTGCCAGCAGCTTGTACCCCCAGGATATTAACTATGGCTACACCTTC. Translating gives CASSLYPQDINYGYTF. This sequence joins TRBV5-6 and TRBJ1-2; no firm D call. The V end lost 1 base, the J end lost 1 base, and 14 bases lay between the germline ends. The CDR3 sequence is 16 residues long. Germline loops: CDR1 SGHDT, CDR2 YYEEEE.

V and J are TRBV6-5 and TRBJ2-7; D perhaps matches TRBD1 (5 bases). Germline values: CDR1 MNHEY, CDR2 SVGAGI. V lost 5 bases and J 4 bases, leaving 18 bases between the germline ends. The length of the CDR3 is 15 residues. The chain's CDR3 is CASSLRPPQEYEQYF. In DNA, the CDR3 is TGTGCCAGCAGTCTACGTCCCCCACAGGAATACGAGCAGTACTTC.

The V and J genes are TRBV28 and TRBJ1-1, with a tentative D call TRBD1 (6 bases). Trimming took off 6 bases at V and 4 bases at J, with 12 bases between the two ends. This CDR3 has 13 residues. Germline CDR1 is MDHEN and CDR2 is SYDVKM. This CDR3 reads CASRTGEVTEAFF. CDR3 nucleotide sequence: TGTGCCAGCAGGACAGGAGAGGTCACTGAAGCTTTCTTT.

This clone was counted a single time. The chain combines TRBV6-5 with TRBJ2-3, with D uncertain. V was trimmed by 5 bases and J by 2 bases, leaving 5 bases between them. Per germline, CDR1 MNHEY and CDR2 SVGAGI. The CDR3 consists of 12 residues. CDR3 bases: TGTGCCAGCAGTGGAGACACAGATACGCAGTATTTT. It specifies CASSGDTDTQYF.

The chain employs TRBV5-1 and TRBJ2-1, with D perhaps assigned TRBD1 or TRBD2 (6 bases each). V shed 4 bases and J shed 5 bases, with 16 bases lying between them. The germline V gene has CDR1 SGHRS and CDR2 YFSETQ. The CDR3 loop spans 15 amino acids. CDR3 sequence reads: CASSLEGRGHNEQFF. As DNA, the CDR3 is TGCGCCAGCAGCCTGGAGGGCAGGGGTCACAATGAGCAGTTCTTC.

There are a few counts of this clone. CDR3 sequence reads: CASSLDGTSGGSEQFF. CDR3 sequence (DNA): TGTGCCAGCAGCTTAGATGGGACTAGCGGGGGTAGTGAGCAGTTCTTC. The rearrangement uses TRBV7-2 and TRBJ2-1; TRBD2 matches at 14 bases. CDR1 and CDR2 from the germline V gene are SGHTA and FQGNSA. The length of the CDR3 is 16 residues. Trimming at V came to 1 base and at J to 9 bases, leaving 5 bases not matched to a gene.

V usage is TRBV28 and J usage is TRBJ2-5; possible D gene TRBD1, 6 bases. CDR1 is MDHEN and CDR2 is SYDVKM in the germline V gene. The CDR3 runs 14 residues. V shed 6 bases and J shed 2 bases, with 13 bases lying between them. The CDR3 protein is CASSPGQLQETQYF. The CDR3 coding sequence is TGTGCCAGCAGCCCAGGACAGCTTCAAGAGACCCAGTACTTC.

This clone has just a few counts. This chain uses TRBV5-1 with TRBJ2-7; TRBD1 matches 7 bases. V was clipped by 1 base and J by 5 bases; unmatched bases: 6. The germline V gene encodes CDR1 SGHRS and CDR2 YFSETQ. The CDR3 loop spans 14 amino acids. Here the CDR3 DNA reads TGCGCCAGCAGCTTGTACCAGGGGGACCACGAGCAGTACTTC. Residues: CASSLYQGDHEQYF.

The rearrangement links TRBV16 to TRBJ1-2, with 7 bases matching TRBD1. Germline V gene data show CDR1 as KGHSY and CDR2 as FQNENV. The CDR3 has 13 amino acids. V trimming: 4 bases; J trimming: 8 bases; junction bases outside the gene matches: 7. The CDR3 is CASSLGTASGYTF. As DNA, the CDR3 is TGTGCCAGCAGCCTCGGGACAGCCTCGGGCTACACCTTC. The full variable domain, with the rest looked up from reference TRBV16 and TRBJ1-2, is GEEVAQTPKHLVRGEGQKAKLYCAPIKGHSYVFWYQQVLKNEFKFLISFQNENVFDETGMPKERFSAKCLPNSPCSLEIQATKLEDSAVYFCASSLGTASGYTFGSGTRLTVV.

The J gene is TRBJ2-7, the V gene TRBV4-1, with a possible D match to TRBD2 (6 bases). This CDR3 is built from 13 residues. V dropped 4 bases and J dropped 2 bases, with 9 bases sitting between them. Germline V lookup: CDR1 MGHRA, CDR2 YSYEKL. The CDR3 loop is CASSPPGAYEQYF. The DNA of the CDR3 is TGCGCCAGCAGCCCCCCGGGGGCCTACGAGCAGTACTTC.

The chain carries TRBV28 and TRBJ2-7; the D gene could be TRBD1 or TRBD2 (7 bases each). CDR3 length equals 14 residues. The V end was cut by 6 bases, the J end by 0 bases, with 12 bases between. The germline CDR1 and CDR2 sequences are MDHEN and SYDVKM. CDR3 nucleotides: TGTGCCAGCAGCCCAGGGGGGGACTCCTACGAGCAGTACTTC. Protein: CASSPGGDSYEQYF.

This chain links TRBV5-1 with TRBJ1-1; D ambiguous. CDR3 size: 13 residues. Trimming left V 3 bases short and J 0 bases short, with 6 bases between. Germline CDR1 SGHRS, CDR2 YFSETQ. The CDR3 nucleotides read TGCGCCAGCAGCTCATCAGTGAACACTGAAGCTTTCTTT. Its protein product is CASSSSVNTEAFF.

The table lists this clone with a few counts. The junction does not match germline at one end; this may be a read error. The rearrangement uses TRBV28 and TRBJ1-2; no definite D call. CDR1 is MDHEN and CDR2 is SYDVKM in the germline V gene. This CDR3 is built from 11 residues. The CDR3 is CASSLGIWAFF. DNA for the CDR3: TGTGCCAGCAGTTTGGGGATCTGGGCGTTCTTC.

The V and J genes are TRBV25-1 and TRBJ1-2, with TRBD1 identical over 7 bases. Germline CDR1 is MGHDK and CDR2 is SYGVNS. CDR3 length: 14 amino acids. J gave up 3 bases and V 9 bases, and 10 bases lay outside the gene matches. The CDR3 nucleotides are TGTGCCAGTTTTTCATCCGGGACAGACTATGGCTACACCTTC. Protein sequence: CASFSSGTDYGYTF.

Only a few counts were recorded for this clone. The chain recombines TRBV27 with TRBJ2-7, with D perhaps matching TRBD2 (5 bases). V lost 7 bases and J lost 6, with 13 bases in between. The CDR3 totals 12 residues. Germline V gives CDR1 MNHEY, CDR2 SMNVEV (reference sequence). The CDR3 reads CASNGPGSEQYF. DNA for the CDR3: TGTGCCAGCAACGGGCCGGGGTCCGAGCAGTACTTC.

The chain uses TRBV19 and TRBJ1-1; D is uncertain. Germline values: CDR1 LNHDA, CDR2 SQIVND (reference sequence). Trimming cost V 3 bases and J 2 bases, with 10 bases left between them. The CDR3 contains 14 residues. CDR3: CASSIGDTNTEAFF. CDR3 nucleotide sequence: TGTGCCAGTAGTATCGGAGACACAAACACTGAAGCTTTCTTT. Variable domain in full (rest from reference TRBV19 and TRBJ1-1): DGGITQSPKYLFRKEGQNVTLSCEQNLNHDAMYWYRQDPGQGLRLIYYSQIVNDFQKGDIAEGYSVSREKKESFPLTVTSAQKNPTAFYLCASSIGDTNTEAFFGQGTRLTVV.

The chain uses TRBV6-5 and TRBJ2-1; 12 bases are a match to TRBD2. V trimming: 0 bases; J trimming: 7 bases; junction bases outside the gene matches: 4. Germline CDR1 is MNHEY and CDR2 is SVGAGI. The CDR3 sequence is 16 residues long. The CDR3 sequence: CASSYSPSGGANEQFF. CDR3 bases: TGTGCCAGCAGTTACTCGCCTAGCGGGGGGGCTAATGAGCAGTTCTTC.

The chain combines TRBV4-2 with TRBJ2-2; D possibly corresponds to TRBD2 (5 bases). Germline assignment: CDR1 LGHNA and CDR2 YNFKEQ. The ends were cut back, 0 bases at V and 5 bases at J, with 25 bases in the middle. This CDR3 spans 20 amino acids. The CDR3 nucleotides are TGTGCCAGCAGCCAAGAATTTCCGAGAAGACTGGACTCGGGTACCGGGGAGCTGTTTTTT. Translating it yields CASSQEFPRRLDSGTGELFF.

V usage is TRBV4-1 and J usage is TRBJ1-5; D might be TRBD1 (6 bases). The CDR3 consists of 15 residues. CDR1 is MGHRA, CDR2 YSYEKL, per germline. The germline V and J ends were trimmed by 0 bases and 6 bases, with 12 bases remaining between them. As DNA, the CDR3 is TGCGCCAGCAGCCAAGACGTCGGGGGCACTCAGCCCCAGCATTTT. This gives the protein CASSQDVGGTQPQHF.

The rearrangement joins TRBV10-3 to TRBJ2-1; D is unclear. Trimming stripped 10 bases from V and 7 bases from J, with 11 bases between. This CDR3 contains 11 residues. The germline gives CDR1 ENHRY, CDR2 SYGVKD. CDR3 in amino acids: CATQLANEQFF. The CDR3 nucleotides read TGTGCCACCCAACTGGCTAATGAGCAGTTCTTC.

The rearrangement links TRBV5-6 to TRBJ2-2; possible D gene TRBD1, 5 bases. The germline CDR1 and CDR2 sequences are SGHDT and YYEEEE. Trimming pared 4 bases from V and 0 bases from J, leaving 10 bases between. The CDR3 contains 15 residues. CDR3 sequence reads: CASSPGFANTGELFF. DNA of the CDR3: TGTGCCAGCAGCCCAGGGTTCGCGAACACCGGGGAGCTGTTTTTT.

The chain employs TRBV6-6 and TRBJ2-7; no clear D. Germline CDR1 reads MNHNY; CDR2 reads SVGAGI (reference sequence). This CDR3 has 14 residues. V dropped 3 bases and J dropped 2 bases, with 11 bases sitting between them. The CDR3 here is CASSYSGPTYEQYF. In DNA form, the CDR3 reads TGTGCCAGCAGTTATTCCGGGCCCACCTACGAGCAGTACTTC.